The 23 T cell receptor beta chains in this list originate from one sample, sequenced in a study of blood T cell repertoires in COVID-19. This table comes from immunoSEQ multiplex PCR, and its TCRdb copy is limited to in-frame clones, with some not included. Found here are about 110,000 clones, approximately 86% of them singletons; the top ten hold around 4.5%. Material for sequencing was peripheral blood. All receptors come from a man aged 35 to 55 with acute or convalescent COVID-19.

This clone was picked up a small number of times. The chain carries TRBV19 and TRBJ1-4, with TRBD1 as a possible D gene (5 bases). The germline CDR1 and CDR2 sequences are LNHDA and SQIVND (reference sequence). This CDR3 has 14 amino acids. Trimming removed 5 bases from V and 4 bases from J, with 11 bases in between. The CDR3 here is CASSGGLSNEKLFF. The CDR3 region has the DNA TGTGCCAGTAGTGGGGGACTCAGTAATGAAAAACTGTTTTTT. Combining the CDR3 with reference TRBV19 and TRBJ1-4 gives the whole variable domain DGGITQSPKYLFRKEGQNVTLSCEQNLNHDAMYWYRQDPGQGLRLIYYSQIVNDFQKGDIAEGYSVSREKKESFPLTVTSAQKNPTAFYLCASSGGLSNEKLFFGSGTQLSVL.

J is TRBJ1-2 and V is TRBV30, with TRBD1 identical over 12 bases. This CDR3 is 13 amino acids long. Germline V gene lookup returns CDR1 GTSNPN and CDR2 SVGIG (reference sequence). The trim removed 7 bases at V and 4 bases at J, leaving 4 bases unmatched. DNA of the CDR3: TGTGCCTCCCCGGGACAGGGGGCCTATGGCTACACCTTC. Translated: CASPGQGAYGYTF.

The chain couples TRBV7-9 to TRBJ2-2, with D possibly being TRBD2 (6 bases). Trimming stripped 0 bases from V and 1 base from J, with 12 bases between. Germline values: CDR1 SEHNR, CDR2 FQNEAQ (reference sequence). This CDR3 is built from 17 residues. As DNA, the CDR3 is TGTGCCAGCAGCTTAGCGACGGGACTCAAGAACACCGGGGAGCTGTTTTTT. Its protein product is CASSLATGLKNTGELFF.

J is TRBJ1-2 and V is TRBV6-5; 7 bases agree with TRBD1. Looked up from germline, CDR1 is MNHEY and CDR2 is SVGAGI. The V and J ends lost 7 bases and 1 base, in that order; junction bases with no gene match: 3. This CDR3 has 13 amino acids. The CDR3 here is CASTRDSNYGYTF. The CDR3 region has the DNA TGTGCCAGCACCCGGGACAGTAACTATGGCTACACCTTC.

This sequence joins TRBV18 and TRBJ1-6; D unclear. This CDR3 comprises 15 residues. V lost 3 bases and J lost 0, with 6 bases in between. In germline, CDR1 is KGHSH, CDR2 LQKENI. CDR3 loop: CASSPEISYNSPLHF. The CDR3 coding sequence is TGTGCCAGCTCACCCGAGATCTCCTATAATTCACCCCTCCACTTT.

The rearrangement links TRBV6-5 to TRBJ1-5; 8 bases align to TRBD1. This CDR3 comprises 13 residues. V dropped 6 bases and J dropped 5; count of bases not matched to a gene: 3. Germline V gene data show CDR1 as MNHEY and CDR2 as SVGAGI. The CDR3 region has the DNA TGTGCCAGCAGGGACAGGGTTGATCAGCCCCAGCATTTT. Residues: CASRDRVDQPQHF.

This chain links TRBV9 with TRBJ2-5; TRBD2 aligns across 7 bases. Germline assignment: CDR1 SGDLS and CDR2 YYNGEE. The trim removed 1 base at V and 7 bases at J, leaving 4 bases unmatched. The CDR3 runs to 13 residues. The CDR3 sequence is CASSVLGEGTQYF. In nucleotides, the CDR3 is TGTGCCAGCAGCGTACTAGGGGAGGGGACCCAGTACTTC.

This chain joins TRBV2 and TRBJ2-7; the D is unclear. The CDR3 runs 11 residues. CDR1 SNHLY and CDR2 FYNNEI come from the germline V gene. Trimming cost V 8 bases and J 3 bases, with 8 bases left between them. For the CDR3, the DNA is TGTGCCAGCGTAAGCAACTACGAGCAGTACTTC. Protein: CASVSNYEQYF.

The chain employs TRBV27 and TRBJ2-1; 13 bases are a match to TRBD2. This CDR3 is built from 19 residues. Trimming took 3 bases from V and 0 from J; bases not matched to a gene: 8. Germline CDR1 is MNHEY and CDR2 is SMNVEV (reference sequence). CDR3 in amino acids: CASSFRLAGGLSSYNEQFF. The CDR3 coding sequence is TGTGCCAGCAGTTTCAGACTAGCGGGAGGCCTCAGCTCCTACAATGAGCAGTTCTTC.

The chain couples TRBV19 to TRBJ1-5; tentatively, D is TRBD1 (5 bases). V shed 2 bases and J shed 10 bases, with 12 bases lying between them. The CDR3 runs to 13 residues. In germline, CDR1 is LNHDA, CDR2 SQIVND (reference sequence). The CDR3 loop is CASSITGINPQHF. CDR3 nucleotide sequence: TGTGCCAGTAGTATAACAGGAATCAATCCCCAGCATTTT.

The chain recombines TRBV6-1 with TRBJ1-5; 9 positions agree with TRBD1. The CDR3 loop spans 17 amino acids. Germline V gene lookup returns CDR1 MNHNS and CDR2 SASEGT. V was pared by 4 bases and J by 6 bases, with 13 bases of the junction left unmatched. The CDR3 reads CASSGLRLGQGSQPQHF. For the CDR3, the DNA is TGTGCCAGCAGTGGCCTGAGACTGGGACAGGGAAGTCAGCCCCAGCATTTT.

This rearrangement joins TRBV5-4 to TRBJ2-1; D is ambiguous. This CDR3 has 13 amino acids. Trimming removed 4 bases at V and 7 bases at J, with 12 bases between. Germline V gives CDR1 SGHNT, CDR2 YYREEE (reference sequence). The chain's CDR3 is CASSHEPGNEQFF. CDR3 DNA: TGTGCCAGCAGCCATGAACCCGGGAATGAGCAGTTCTTC.

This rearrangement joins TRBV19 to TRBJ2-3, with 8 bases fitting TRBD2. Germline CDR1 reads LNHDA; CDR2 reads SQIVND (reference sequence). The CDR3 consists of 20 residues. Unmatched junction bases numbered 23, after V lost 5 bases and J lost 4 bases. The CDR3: CASSVSGSGVVAGLSDTQYF. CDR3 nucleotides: TGTGCCAGTAGTGTGTCGGGCTCCGGCGTCGTAGCGGGATTATCAGATACGCAGTATTTT.

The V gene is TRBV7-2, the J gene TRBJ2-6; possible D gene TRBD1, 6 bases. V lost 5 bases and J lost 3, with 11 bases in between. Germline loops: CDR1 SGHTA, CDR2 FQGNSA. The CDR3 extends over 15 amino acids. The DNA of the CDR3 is TGTGCCAGCAGCAGAGGGGGTGGTGGGGCCAACGTCCTGACTTTC. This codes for CASSRGGGGANVLTF.

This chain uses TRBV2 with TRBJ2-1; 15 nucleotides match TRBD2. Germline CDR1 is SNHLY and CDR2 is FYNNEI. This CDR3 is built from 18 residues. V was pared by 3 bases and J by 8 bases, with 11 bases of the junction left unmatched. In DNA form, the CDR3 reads TGTGCCAGCAGTGAGAAATGGACTAGCGGGGGGGCCTTTTATGAGCAGTTCTTC. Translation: CASSEKWTSGGAFYEQFF.

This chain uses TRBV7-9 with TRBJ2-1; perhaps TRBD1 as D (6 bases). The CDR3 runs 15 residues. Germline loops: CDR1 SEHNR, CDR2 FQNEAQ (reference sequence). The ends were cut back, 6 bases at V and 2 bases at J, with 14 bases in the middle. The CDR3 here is CASRSTGLPYNEQFF. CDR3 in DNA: TGTGCCAGCAGATCAACAGGGTTACCCTACAATGAGCAGTTCTTC.

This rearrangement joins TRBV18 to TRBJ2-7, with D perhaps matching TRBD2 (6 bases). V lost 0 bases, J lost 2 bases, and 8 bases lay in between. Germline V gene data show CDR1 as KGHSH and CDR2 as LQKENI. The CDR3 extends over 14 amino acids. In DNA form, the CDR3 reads TGTGCCAGCTCACCACCGGGACTGACCTACGAGCAGTACTTC. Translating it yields CASSPPGLTYEQYF.

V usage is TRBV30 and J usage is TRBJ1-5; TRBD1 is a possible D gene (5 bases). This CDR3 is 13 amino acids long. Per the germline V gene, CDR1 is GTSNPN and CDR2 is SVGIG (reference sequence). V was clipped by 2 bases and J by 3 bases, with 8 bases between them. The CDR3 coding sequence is TGTGCCTGGAGTACAGGCTACAATCAGCCCCAGCATTTT. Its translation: CAWSTGYNQPQHF.

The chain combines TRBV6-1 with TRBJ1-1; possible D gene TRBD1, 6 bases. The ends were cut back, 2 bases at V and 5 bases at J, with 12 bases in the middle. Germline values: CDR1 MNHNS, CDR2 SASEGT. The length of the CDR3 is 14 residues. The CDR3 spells CASSEPGAVTEAFF. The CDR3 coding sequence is TGTGCCAGCAGTGAACCAGGGGCGGTAACTGAAGCTTTCTTT.

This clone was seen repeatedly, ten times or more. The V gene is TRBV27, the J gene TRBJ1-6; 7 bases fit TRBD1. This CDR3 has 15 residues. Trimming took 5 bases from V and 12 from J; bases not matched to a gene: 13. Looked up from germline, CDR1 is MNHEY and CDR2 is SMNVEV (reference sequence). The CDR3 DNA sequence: TGTGCCAGCAGTCCATCAGGGACAGCATGGGGACCCCTCCACTTT. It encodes CASSPSGTAWGPLHF.

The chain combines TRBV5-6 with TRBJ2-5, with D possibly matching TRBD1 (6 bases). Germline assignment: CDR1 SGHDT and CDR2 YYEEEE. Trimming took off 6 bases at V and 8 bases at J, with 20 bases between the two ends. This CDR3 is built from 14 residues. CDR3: CASTISGDDGTQYF. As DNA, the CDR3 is TGTGCCAGCACCATATCAGGGGATGACGGAACCCAGTACTTC.

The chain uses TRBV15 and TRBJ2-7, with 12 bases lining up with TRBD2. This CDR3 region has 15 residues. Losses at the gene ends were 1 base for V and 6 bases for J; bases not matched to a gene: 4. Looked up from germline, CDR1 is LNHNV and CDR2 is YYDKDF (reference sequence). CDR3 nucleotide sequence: TGTGCCACCAGCAGAGGACTAGCGGGAGCTGTCGAGCAGTACTTC. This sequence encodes CATSRGLAGAVEQYF.

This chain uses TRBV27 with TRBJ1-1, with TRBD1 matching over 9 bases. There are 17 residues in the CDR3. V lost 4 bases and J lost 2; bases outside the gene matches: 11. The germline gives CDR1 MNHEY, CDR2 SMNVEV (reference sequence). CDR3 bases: TGTGCCAGCAGTTGGACCGGGACAGGGCAATACAACACTGAAGCTTTCTTT. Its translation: CASSWTGTGQYNTEAFF.